This is a list of T cell receptor beta chains from one sample in a study of identical twins. One entry per CDR3 protein, called by TCRdb with MiXCR from the 5' RACE reads. The profile shows about 690,000 distinct CDR3 sequences, approximately 22% of them singletons. These data also formed part of another study, on T cells expressing NK-cell markers.

Material for sequencing was PBMCs. The source of these receptors is a young woman in good health. Each CDR3 is given with its conserved first and last residue. The order of the fields is clone size, V gene, J gene, D gene, CDR3 DNA, CDR3 protein. D genes are given only for firm matches. Some rows have no size entry. The others give once, few or many, or a class for an expanded clone.

>many|TRBV5-1|TRBJ2-7|TRBD1
TGCGCCAGCAGCCTGCAGACAGGGGTCTTCTACGAGCAGTACTTC
CASSLQTGVFYEQYF
>few|TRBV4-3|TRBJ2-3|NA
TGCGCCAGCAGCCAAGATCGATCCTCCGATACGCAGTATTTT
CASSQDRSSDTQYF
>few|TRBV25-1|TRBJ1-2|NA
TGTGCCAGCAGTGACCCGGGGCGCTATGGCTACACCTTC
CASSDPGRYGYTF
>NA|TRBV15|TRBJ2-1|TRBD2
TGTGCCACCAGCAGAGTCCAGCGGGGGAGAGATGAGCAGTTCTTC
CATSRVQRGRDEQFF
>many|TRBV6-5|TRBJ1-4|NA
TGTGCCAGCAGTTACGACCGCCGGGGGCCAGAAAAACTGTTTTTT
CASSYDRRGPEKLFF
>many|TRBV27|TRBJ1-2|NA
TGTGCCAGCAGTTCGACACCCTATGGCTACACCTTC
CASSSTPYGYTF
>NA|TRBV12-3/TRBV12-4|TRBJ2-3|TRBD1
TGTGCCAGTCATCGGACAGGGGAGTCAGATACGCAGTATTTT
CASHRTGESDTQYF
>many|TRBV29-1|TRBJ2-7|NA
TGCAGCGTTGTGCGGGATCCCTCCTACGAGCAGTACTTC
CSVVRDPSYEQYF
>NA|TRBV12-3/TRBV12-4|TRBJ2-3|NA
TGTGCCAGCTCCCTAGCGACCCCCACAGATACGCAGTATTTT
CASSLATPTDTQYF
>few|TRBV5-5|TRBJ1-1|NA
TGTGCCAGCAGCTTGCCCGGGTCCGTCACTGAAGCTTTCTTT
CASSLPGSVTEAFF
>NA|TRBV4-2|TRBJ2-7|NA
TGTGCCAGCAGCCAAGAAGGACGTGGGCCTTCCTACGAGCAGTACTTC
CASSQEGRGPSYEQYF
>NA|TRBV6-6|TRBJ1-2|NA
TGTGCCAGCAGTCCCCGAGAGGTCGTGAGCTACACCTTC
CASSPREVVSYTF
>NA|TRBV9|TRBJ1-2|TRBD1
TGTGCCAGCAGGGACAGGGCCTATGGCTACACCTTC
CASRDRAYGYTF
>few|TRBV20-1|TRBJ1-1|NA
TGCAGTGCTAGAGCGATCAGGCAGATGGCTTTCTTT
CSARAIRQMAFF
>few|TRBV5-1|TRBJ2-6|TRBD1
TGCGCCAGCGGACCGGGACAGACAATCTCTGGGGCCAACGTCCTGACTTTC
CASGPGQTISGANVLTF
>NA|TRBV6-1|TRBJ2-5|NA
TGTGCCAGCAATAACAGAGCCGAGGGGGTTCTAAAGACCCAGTACTTC
CASNNRAEGVLKTQYF
>NA|TRBV7-9|TRBJ2-1|NA
TGTGCCAGCAGCCTCCAAAGGGAAGGTAATGAGCAGTTCTTC
CASSLQREGNEQFF
>NA|TRBV20-1|TRBJ2-7|NA
TGCAGTGCTAGGGCGAGCCGGGCCCCCTACGAGCAGTACTTC
CSARASRAPYEQYF
>NA|TRBV9|TRBJ2-1|NA
TGTGCCAGCAGCAGGCGGGACTTGAACACTGAGCAGTTCTTC
CASSRRDLNTEQFF
>NA|TRBV6-5|TRBJ1-2|NA
TGTGCCAGCAGTCTCGGGGCAGGCCGCTACACCTTC
CASSLGAGRYTF
>NA|TRBV7-6|TRBJ2-7|NA
TGTGCCAGCAGCTTAGGGAGGGGCATAACCTACGAGCAGTACTTC
CASSLGRGITYEQYF
>few|TRBV7-8|TRBJ2-1|TRBD2
TGTGCCAGCAGCTTGGGGAGGGCCGTCGCCTACAATGAGCAGTTCTTC
CASSLGRAVAYNEQFF
>few|TRBV6-1|TRBJ1-1|TRBD1
TGTGCCATCCGGGACAGGCCGAACACTGAAGCTTTCTTT
CAIRDRPNTEAFF
>NA|TRBV7-2|TRBJ2-7|NA
TGTGCCAGCAGCCAGAAGGGGGGGTCCGCCTACGAGCAGTACTTC
CASSQKGGSAYEQYF
>few|TRBV5-1|TRBJ2-1|TRBD2
TGCGCCAGCAGCGCGCCACTAGCGATCGCCTACAATGAGCAGTTCTTC
CASSAPLAIAYNEQFF
>few|TRBV12-3/TRBV12-4|TRBJ2-3|NA
TGTGCCAGCAGGAACAGGGAAAGGGGCACAGATACGCAGTATTTT
CASRNRERGTDTQYF
>once|TRBV7-3|TRBJ2-3|NA
TGTGCCAGCAGCTTAGGCCCCATAGCAGGCAACACAGATACGCAGTATTTT
CASSLGPIAGNTDTQYF
>many|TRBV6-5|TRBJ1-1|NA
TGTGCCAGCAGTTACGGGGACACAATGAACACTGAAGCTTTCTTT
CASSYGDTMNTEAFF
>NA|TRBV6-2/TRBV6-3|TRBJ1-5|NA
TGTGCCAGCTCCGGGGAAGTTTATAGCAATCAGCCCCAGCATTTT
CASSGEVYSNQPQHF
>NA|TRBV29-1|TRBJ2-5|NA
TGCAGCGTCCTGACATACAGGACCCAGTACTTC
CSVLTYRTQYF
>few|TRBV4-3|TRBJ2-7|TRBD1
TGCGCCAGCAGCCAAGACCATGCCGCGGACAGGCCCTACGAGCAGTACTTC
CASSQDHAADRPYEQYF
>many|TRBV7-2|TRBJ1-1|NA
TGTGCCAGCAAGCCGGGGTTCATGAACACTGAAGCTTTCTTT
CASKPGFMNTEAFF
>few|TRBV12-3/TRBV12-4|TRBJ1-1|NA
TGTGCCAGCAGTCTACGGGAATCTGGGTCTGAAGCTTTCTTT
CASSLRESGSEAFF
>NA|TRBV5-1|TRBJ1-2|NA
TGCGCCAGCAGCTCCCCAGGCGGGGGCCACGGCTACACCTTC
CASSSPGGGHGYTF
>few|TRBV27|TRBJ1-2|TRBD1
TGTGCCAGCAGTTTCAATTTAGGGGGCGCGGGTGGCTACACCTTC
CASSFNLGGAGGYTF
>few|TRBV20-1|TRBJ2-5|NA
TGCAGTGCTCCCCGGGGGTGGTACCAAGAGACCCAGTACTTC
CSAPRGWYQETQYF
>few|TRBV20-1|TRBJ2-1|TRBD2
TGCAGTGCTAGAGATCTCGCGGGAGTGGGCTACAATGAGCAGTTCTTC
CSARDLAGVGYNEQFF
>NA|TRBV20-1|TRBJ2-1|NA
TGCAGTGCTCCCCCACTGAGCTACAATGAGCAGTTCTTC
CSAPPLSYNEQFF
>few|TRBV7-9|TRBJ1-2|TRBD1
TGTGCCAGCAGTCTAGAAGGGGGCTCGAAGGGCTACACCTTC
CASSLEGGSKGYTF
>once|TRBV29-1|TRBJ2-2|NA
TGCAGCGTTGGTGGGACAAGGGCCGGGGAGCTGTTTTTT
CSVGGTRAGELFF
>once|TRBV12-3/TRBV12-4|TRBJ1-2|TRBD1
TGTGCCAGCAGTCCAGCAACAGGGGGCGACTATGGCTACACCTTC
CASSPATGGDYGYTF
>NA|TRBV5-6|TRBJ2-3|NA
TGTGCCAGCATATACCAGGGAGATACGCAGTATTTT
CASIYQGDTQYF
>NA|TRBV9|TRBJ2-7|NA
TGTGCCAGCAGCGTAGTGCCCTCTGGCTCCTACGAGCAGTACTTC
CASSVVPSGSYEQYF